This TCR beta chain was identified during a study of metastatic and nonmetastatic thyroid tumors. Every patient underwent thyroid surgery untreated. Germline V CDR1 and CDR2: SGDLS, YYNGEE. V was cut by 0 bases and J by 0 bases, with 6 bases left in between. The CDR3 has 15 amino acids. TCRdb used MiXCR to call clones anew from the PCR reads. The data contain 11,000 to 15,000 clones, 3.6% of them singletons. This clone was observed a handful of times. The sequenced material came from tumor tissue. The chain uses TRBV9 and TRBJ2-2; D unclear. The sequence was obtained from a female donor with papillary thyroid cancer or a benign thyroid nodule (not recorded which). Some clones in this sample may be carry-over from other donors' samples. The CDR3 DNA reads as TGTGCCAGCAGCGTAGCTCTTTCGAACACCGGGGAGCTGTTTTTT. It specifies CASSVALSNTGELFF.